These 23 T cell receptor beta chains were all obtained from the same sample, sequenced in a study of technical replicates of blood from a handful of donors (dated by TCRdb to 2015 to 2018). Libraries were prepared through the immunoSEQ multiplex PCR assay. Drawn from immuneACCESS, this table holds only the in-frame rearrangements with V and J called that TCRdb kept. Clones are partly lost; checked studies trace under half to an unresolved V gene and leave the rest unexplained. The sample contains more than 65,000 clones, about 90% of them found a single time. The ten largest clones add up to over 0.35% of the sample. Sequenced material: T cells isolated from PBMCs. These receptors were collected from a human donor in good health.

The V and J genes are TRBV4-1 and TRBJ2-1; a possible D gene is TRBD2 (6 bases). Germline V lookup: CDR1 MGHRA, CDR2 YSYEKL. CDR3 size: 17 residues. Trimming removed 3 bases from V and 4 bases from J, with 19 bases in between. The CDR3 loop is CASSQRRGDELYNEQFF. The CDR3 DNA sequence: TGCGCCAGCAGCCAGAGGCGGGGTGACGAATTATACAATGAGCAGTTCTTC.

The chain uses TRBV2 and TRBJ2-6; TRBD1 aligns across 8 bases. Germline trimming cut 9 bases from V and 0 bases from J; bases unmatched to any gene: 10. CDR3 length: 17 residues. CDR1 SNHLY and CDR2 FYNNEI come from the germline V gene. The chain's CDR3 is CASLGTGRSSGANVLTF. The DNA for the CDR3 is TGTGCCAGTCTAGGGACAGGAAGGAGCTCTGGGGCCAACGTCCTGACTTTC.

V and J are TRBV30 and TRBJ2-7; D remains ambiguous. V was pared by 3 bases and J by 0 bases, with 9 bases between. Germline CDR1 reads GTSNPN; CDR2 reads SVGIG (reference sequence). The CDR3 is 13 residues long. DNA for the CDR3: TGTGCCTGGAGAGCGAGGAGCTCCTACGAGCAGTACTTC. The encoded protein is CAWRARSSYEQYF.

The chain recombines TRBV7-9 with TRBJ1-5, with no clear D. Germline V gene sequence: CDR1 SEHNR, CDR2 FQNEAQ (reference sequence). The CDR3 covers 14 residues. The V end lost 3 bases, the J end lost 5 bases, and 11 bases lay between the germline ends. The CDR3 spells CASSFSMSDQPQHF. CDR3 bases: TGTGCCAGCAGCTTTTCAATGAGCGATCAGCCCCAGCATTTT. The full variable domain, with the rest looked up from reference TRBV7-9 and TRBJ1-5, is DTGVSQNPRHKITKRGQNVTFRCDPISEHNRLYWYRQTLGQGPEFLTYFQNEAQLEKSRLLSDRFSAERPKGSFSTLEIQRTEQGDSAMYLCASSFSMSDQPQHFGDGTRLSIL.

V usage is TRBV9 and J usage is TRBJ1-1; 8 bases are shared with TRBD1. CDR3 length: 16 residues. Losses at the gene ends were 3 bases for V and 10 bases for J; bases not matched to a gene: 17. CDR1 and CDR2 from the germline V gene are SGDLS and YYNGEE. In DNA, the CDR3 is TGTGCCAGCAGCGCAAGGGACAGGTTTTTTGCGGGAGCAGCTTTCTTT. Residues: CASSARDRFFAGAAFF.

The genes are TRBV19 and TRBJ2-1; TRBD1 matches 8 bases. Germline CDR1 LNHDA, CDR2 SQIVND (reference sequence). This CDR3 is built from 13 residues. Trimming removed 4 bases from V and 7 bases from J; junction bases left unmatched: 3. CDR3 bases: TGTGCCAGTAGTACACAGGGGGTGAATGAGCAGTTCTTC. Amino acid sequence: CASSTQGVNEQFF.

CDR3 bases: TGTGCCAGTAGTGACGGGAGACAAGAGACCCAGTACTTC. As protein: CASSDGRQETQYF. This sequence joins TRBV19 and TRBJ2-5; tentative D call: TRBD2 (6 bases). The CDR3 runs to 13 residues. The germline CDR1 and CDR2 sequences are LNHDA and SQIVND (reference sequence). Trimming removed 5 bases at V and 2 bases at J, with 9 bases between.

The rearrangement uses TRBV30 and TRBJ1-4; 8 nucleotides align to TRBD1. V lost 2 bases and J lost 3; bases outside the gene matches: 11. CDR1 and CDR2 (germline): GTSNPN, SVGIG (reference sequence). The CDR3 spans 17 residues. The CDR3 spells CAWSSSLDRGANEKLFF. CDR3 in DNA: TGTGCCTGGAGTTCCTCTCTTGACAGGGGTGCTAATGAAAAACTGTTTTTT.

This clone occurred once. V is TRBV10-3 and J is TRBJ2-1; 7 nucleotides line up with TRBD1. The J segment lost 8 bases and the V segment lost 10 bases, leaving 5 bases of the junction unmatched. Germline V lookup: CDR1 ENHRY, CDR2 SYGVKD. There are 11 residues in the CDR3. The DNA of the CDR3 is TGTGCCACCCAGACAGGGCATGAGCAGTTCTTC. Its translation is CATQTGHEQFF.

The V and J genes are TRBV6-4 and TRBJ2-7, with 10 bases lining up with TRBD1. Germline CDR1 and CDR2: MRHNA and SNTAGT. V dropped 5 bases and J dropped 5; count of bases not matched to a gene: 6. This CDR3 comprises 14 residues. CDR3 sequence reads: CASSPGQGSHEQYF. For the CDR3, the DNA is TGTGCCAGCAGTCCGGGACAGGGGTCCCACGAGCAGTACTTC.

This clone appeared a single time. The chain combines TRBV2 with TRBJ2-1, with 7 bases lining up with TRBD1. The V gene end was trimmed by 5 bases and the J gene end by 4 bases; junction bases not matched to a gene: 5. The germline V gene encodes CDR1 SNHLY and CDR2 FYNNEI. CDR3 length: 14 amino acids. The CDR3 DNA is TGTGCCAGCAGTACCGGGACAGTGTACAATGAGCAGTTCTTC. Translation: CASSTGTVYNEQFF.

V usage is TRBV18 and J usage is TRBJ2-7; D may be TRBD1 (6 bases). The CDR3 runs to 14 residues. Deletions cut 6 bases from V and 4 bases from J, with 16 bases between. Germline V gene lookup returns CDR1 KGHSH and CDR2 LQKENI. CDR3 sequence reads: CASSERTEAYEQYF. CDR3 coding DNA: TGTGCCAGCTCGGAACGGACAGAGGCTTACGAGCAGTACTTC.

V usage is TRBV7-2 and J usage is TRBJ1-2; 9 bases agree with TRBD1. Germline-derived CDR1 and CDR2 are SGHTA and FQGNSA. CDR3 length: 17 residues. The ends lost 4 bases at V and 1 base at J; junction bases unmatched: 10. The CDR3 region has the DNA TGTGCCAGCAGCTCCGGGACAGGGTCATCTGTTAACTATGGCTACACCTTC. It codes for CASSSGTGSSVNYGYTF.

This chain connects TRBV5-1 to TRBJ1-1; 7 bases align to TRBD1. CDR1 and CDR2 from the germline V gene are SGHRS and YFSETQ. The V gene end was trimmed by 5 bases and the J gene end by 5 bases; junction bases not matched to a gene: 12. The CDR3 extends over 15 amino acids. The CDR3 bases are TGCGCCAGCAGATATACTCGACAGGGTCGGACTGAAGCTTTCTTT. It specifies CASRYTRQGRTEAFF.

The V and J genes are TRBV4-1 and TRBJ2-1, with D maybe TRBD2 (6 bases). CDR1 is MGHRA and CDR2 is YSYEKL in the germline V gene. The CDR3 runs 16 residues. V lost 1 base to trimming and J lost 3 bases, with 13 bases between them. Here the CDR3 reads CASSQVGVAVYNEQFF. In DNA, the CDR3 is TGCGCCAGCAGCCAAGTTGGAGTAGCGGTCTACAATGAGCAGTTCTTC.

This sequence joins TRBV4-2 and TRBJ2-5, with 10 bases lining up with TRBD2. This CDR3 has 16 residues. Losses at the gene ends were 0 bases for V and 2 bases for J; bases not matched to a gene: 3. Germline V gene data show CDR1 as LGHNA and CDR2 as YNFKEQ. CDR3 loop: CASSQELAGEQETQYF. In nucleotides, the CDR3 is TGTGCCAGCAGCCAAGAGCTAGCGGGAGAGCAAGAGACCCAGTACTTC.

Here the CDR3 reads CSVELAGVFYNNNEQFF. DNA for the CDR3: TGCAGCGTTGAACTAGCGGGAGTTTTCTACAACAACAATGAGCAGTTCTTC. The chain combines TRBV29-1 with TRBJ2-1; TRBD2 aligns across 10 bases. J was trimmed by 5 bases and V by 2 bases; bases with no gene match: 12. The CDR3 runs 17 residues. Germline CDR1 and CDR2: SQVTM and ANQGSEA.

The J gene is TRBJ2-6, the V gene TRBV10-3, with D perhaps TRBD1 (5 bases). The CDR3 loop spans 15 amino acids. Germline assignment: CDR1 ENHRY and CDR2 SYGVKD. V lost 6 bases and J lost 2, with 11 bases in between. The CDR3 sequence is CAIRIPGPGANVLTF. The CDR3 DNA reads as TGTGCCATCAGGATCCCAGGGCCTGGGGCCAACGTCCTGACTTTC.

The chain joins TRBV11-3 to TRBJ2-3; D call uncertain. The CDR3 is 14 residues long. V lost 8 bases, J lost 0 bases, and 12 bases lay in between. CDR1 is SGHNT, CDR2 YENEEA, per germline. This CDR3 reads CASRARLSTDTQYF. In DNA form, the CDR3 reads TGTGCCAGCCGAGCCCGCCTTAGCACAGATACGCAGTATTTT.

This sequence joins TRBV29-1 and TRBJ1-3, with 7 bases aligning to TRBD1. CDR1 and CDR2 from the germline V gene are SQVTM and ANQGSEA. The ends lost 2 bases at V and 6 bases at J; junction bases unmatched: 7. This CDR3 is 14 amino acids long. CDR3 in DNA: TGCAGCGTTGAAAGTGACAGGGAGAAAAACACCATATATTTT. Protein: CSVESDREKNTIYF. Looking up the rest from reference TRBV29-1 and TRBJ1-3 gives the full variable domain: SAVISQKPSRDICQRGTSLTIQCQVDSQVTMMFWYRQQPGQSLTLIATANQGSEATYESGFVIDKFPISRPNLTFSTLTVSNMSPEDSSIYLCSVESDREKNTIYFGEGSWLTVV.

The chain joins TRBV7-6 to TRBJ2-7, with D possibly TRBD2 on 5 matching bases. Trimming stripped 1 base from V and 0 bases from J, with 13 bases between. The CDR3 is 16 residues long. Germline V lookup: CDR1 SGHVS, CDR2 FNYEAQ. CDR3 bases: TGTGCCAGCAGCTTAGGATCCCCGGGAAACTCCTACGAGCAGTACTTC. It yields the protein CASSLGSPGNSYEQYF.

This clone was counted only a few times. The J gene is TRBJ2-7, the V gene TRBV15; TRBD2 might be the D (6 bases). CDR3 length equals 16 residues. Between the trimmed V and J ends, which lost 2 bases and 5 bases, there was a span of 19 bases. Germline V gene sequence: CDR1 LNHNV, CDR2 YYDKDF (reference sequence). The CDR3 spells CATSRHLSGVTHEQYF. CDR3 DNA: TGTGCCACCAGCAGACACCTTAGCGGAGTAACCCACGAGCAGTACTTC. The full variable domain, completed using reference TRBV15 and TRBJ2-7, is DAMVIQNPRYQVTQFGKPVTLSCSQTLNHNVMYWYQQKSSQAPKLLFHYYDKDFNNEADTPDNFQSRRPNTSFCFLDIRSPGLGDTAMYLCATSRHLSGVTHEQYFGPGTRLTVT.

This chain uses TRBV11-3 with TRBJ2-1, with TRBD1 as a possible D gene (6 bases). CDR3 length equals 15 residues. Germline loops: CDR1 SGHNT, CDR2 YENEEA. V lost 0 bases and J 6 bases, leaving 12 bases between the germline ends. The CDR3 region is CASSLEGAMGNEQFF. The CDR3 nucleotides are TGTGCCAGCAGCTTAGAGGGGGCCATGGGCAATGAGCAGTTCTTC.